This T cell receptor (beta chain) was sequenced during a study of cytotoxic CD8 clonotypes in ibrutinib-treated CLL. Background on the study: The subjects consisted of 11 relapsed/refractory and approximately 15 treatment-naive individuals, with 17 IGHV unmutated. Partial responders around 24, complete 2; about twelve progressed and around 15 stayed in remission by median about 6 years.

With respect to this clone: What it recognizes is unknown.

The CDR3 extends over 14 amino acids. The V gene's germline CDR1 is SGHRS and CDR2 YFSETQ. Losses at the gene ends were 4 bases for V and 0 bases for J; bases not matched to a gene: 3. The study, taken as a whole, reports: Stable or contracted on treatment, public clonotypes were also uncommon.

Sequencing was performed with immunoSEQ multiplex PCR; in TCRdb, only in-frame clones are kept and a portion is missing. This sample has approximately 340,000 clones, with 67% found just once. The specimen was PBMCs, collected after 36 months of ibrutinib treatment. The J gene is TRBJ1-2, the V gene TRBV5-1; 7 nucleotides match TRBD1. The receptor was isolated from a human donor with chronic lymphocytic leukemia. CDR3 nucleotides: TGCGCCAGCAGCATGGACAGGACTAACTATGGCTACACCTTC. Translated: CASSMDRTNYGYTF.